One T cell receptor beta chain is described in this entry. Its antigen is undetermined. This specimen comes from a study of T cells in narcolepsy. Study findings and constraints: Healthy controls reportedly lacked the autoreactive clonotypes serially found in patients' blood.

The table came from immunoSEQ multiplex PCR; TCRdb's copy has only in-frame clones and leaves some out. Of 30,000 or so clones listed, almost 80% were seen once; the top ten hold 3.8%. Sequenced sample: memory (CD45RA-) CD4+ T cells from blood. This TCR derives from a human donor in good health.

This CDR3 is CASSQDTGVGANVLTF. The CDR3 DNA follows: TGTGCCAGCAGCCAAGATACGGGGGTGGGGGCCAACGTCCTGACTTTC. The rearrangement uses TRBV4-2 and TRBJ2-6; D is perhaps TRBD2 (6 bases). Deletions cut 0 bases from V and 4 bases from J, with 10 bases between. CDR3 length: 16 amino acids. Per germline, CDR1 LGHNA and CDR2 YNFKEQ.